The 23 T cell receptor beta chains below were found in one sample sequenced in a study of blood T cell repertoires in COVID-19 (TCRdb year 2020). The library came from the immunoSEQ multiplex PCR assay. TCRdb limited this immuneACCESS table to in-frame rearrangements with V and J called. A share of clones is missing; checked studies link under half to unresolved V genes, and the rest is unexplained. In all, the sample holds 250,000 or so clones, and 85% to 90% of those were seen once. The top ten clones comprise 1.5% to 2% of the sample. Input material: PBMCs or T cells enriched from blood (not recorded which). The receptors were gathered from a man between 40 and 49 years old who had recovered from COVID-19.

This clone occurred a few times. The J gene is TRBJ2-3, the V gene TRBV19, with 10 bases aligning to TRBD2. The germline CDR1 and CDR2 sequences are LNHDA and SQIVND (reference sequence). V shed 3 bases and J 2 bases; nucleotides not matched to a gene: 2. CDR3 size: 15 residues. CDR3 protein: CASSISGGVTDTQYF. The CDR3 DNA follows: TGTGCCAGTAGTATCAGCGGGGGGGTCACAGATACGCAGTATTTT.

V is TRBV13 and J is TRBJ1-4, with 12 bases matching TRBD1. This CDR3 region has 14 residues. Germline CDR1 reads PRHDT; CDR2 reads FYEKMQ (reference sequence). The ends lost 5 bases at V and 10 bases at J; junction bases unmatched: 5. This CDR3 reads CASSQGTGGGKLFF. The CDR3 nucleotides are TGTGCCAGCAGCCAAGGGACAGGGGGCGGAAAACTGTTTTTT.

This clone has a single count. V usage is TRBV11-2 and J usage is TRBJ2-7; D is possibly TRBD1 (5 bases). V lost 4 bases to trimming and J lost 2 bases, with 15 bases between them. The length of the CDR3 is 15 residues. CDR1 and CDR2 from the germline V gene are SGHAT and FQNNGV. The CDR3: CASSSVQDTTYEQYF. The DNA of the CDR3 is TGTGCCAGCAGCTCCGTTCAGGACACGACCTACGAGCAGTACTTC.

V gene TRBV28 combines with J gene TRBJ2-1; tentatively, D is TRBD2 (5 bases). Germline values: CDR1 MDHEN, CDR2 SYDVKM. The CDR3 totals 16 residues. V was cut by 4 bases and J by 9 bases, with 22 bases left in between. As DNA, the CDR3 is TGTGCCAGCAGTTGGCCCTCGGGGATCCTCCGCGGTGAGCAGTTCTTC. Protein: CASSWPSGILRGEQFF.

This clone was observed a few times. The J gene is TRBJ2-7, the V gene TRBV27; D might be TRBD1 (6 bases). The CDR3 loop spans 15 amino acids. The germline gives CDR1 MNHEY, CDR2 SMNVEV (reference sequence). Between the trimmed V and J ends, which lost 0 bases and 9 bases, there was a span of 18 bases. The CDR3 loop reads CASSLSRSGVAVQYF. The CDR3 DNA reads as TGTGCCAGCAGTTTATCGAGGTCAGGGGTAGCCGTGCAGTACTTC.

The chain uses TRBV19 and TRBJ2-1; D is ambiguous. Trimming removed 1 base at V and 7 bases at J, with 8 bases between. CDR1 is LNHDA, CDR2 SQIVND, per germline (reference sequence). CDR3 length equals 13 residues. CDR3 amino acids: CASSIVLLNEQFF. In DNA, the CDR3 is TGTGCCAGTAGTATAGTTCTCCTTAATGAGCAGTTCTTC.

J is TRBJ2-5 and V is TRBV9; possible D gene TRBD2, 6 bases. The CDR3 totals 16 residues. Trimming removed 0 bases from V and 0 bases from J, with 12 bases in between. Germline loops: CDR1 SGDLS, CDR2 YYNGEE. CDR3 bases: TGTGCCAGCAGCGTAGCTTGGGGGGTCCACCAAGAGACCCAGTACTTC. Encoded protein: CASSVAWGVHQETQYF. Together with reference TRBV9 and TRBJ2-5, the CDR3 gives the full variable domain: DSGVTQTPKHLITATGQRVTLRCSPRSGDLSVYWYQQSLDQGLQFLIQYYNGEERAKGNILERFSAQQFPDLHSELNLSSLELGDSALYFCASSVAWGVHQETQYFGPGTRLLVL.

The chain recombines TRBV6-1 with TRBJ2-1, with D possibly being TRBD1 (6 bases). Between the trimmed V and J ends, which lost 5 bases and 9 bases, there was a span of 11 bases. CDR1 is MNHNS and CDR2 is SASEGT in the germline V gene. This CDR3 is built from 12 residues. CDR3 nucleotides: TGTGCCAGCAGTTCAGGGGTTTTTGAGCAGTTCTTC. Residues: CASSSGVFEQFF.

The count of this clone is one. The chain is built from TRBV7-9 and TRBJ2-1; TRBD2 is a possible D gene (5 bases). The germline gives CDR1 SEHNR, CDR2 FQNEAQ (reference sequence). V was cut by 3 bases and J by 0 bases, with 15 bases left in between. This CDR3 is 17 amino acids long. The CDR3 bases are TGTGCCAGCAGCTTCCCCCAAGCGGTTAGCTCCTACAATGAGCAGTTCTTC. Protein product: CASSFPQAVSSYNEQFF.

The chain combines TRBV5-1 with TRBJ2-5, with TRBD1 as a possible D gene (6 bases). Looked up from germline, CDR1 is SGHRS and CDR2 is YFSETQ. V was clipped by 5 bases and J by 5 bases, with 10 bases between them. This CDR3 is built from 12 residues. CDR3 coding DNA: TGCGCCAGCAGACAGGGTGAGGAGACCCAGTACTTC. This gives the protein CASRQGEETQYF.

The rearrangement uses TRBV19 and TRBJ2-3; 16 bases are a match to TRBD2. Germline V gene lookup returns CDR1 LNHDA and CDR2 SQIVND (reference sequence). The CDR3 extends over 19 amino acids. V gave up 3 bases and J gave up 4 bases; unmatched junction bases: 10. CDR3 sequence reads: CASSMVATGLAGGPDTQYF. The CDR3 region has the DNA TGTGCCAGTAGTATGGTGGCTACGGGACTAGCGGGAGGGCCAGATACGCAGTATTTT.

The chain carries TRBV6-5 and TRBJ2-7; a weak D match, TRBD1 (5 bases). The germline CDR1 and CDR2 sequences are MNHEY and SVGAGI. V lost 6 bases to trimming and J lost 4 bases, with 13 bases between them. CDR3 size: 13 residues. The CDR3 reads CASRGVGGYEQYF. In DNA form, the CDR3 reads TGTGCCAGCAGAGGGGTCGGTGGATACGAGCAGTACTTC.

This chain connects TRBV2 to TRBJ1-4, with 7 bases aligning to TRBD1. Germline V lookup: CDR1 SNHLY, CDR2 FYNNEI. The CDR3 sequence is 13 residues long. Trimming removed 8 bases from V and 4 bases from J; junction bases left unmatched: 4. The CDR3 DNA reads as TGTGCCAGCTCCGGGACAGATAATGAAAAACTGTTTTTT. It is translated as CASSGTDNEKLFF.

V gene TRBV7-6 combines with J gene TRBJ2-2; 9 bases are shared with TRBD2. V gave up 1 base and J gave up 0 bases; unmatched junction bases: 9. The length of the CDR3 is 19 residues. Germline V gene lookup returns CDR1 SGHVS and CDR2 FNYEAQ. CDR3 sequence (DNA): TGTGCCAGCAGCTTAGACTCTAGCGGGATAATGGCGAACACCGGGGAGCTGTTTTTT. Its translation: CASSLDSSGIMANTGELFF.

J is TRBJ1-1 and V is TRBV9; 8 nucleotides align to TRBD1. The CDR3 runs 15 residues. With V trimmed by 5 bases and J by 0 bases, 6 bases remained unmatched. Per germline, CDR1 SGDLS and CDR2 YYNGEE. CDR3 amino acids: CASSRQGAMNTEAFF. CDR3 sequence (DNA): TGTGCCAGCAGTAGGCAGGGGGCAATGAACACTGAAGCTTTCTTT.

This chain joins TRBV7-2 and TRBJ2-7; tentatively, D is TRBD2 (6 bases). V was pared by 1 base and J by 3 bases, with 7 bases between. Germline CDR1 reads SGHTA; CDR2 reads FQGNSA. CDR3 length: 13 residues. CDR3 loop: CASSLGRGYEQYF. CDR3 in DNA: TGTGCCAGCAGCTTAGGGCGGGGCTACGAGCAGTACTTC. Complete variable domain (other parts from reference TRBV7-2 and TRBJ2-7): GAGVSQSPSNKVTEKGKDVELRCDPISGHTALYWYRQSLGQGLEFLIYFQGNSAPDKSGLPSDRFSAERTGGSVSTLTIQRTQQEDSAVYLCASSLGRGYEQYFGPGTRLTVT.

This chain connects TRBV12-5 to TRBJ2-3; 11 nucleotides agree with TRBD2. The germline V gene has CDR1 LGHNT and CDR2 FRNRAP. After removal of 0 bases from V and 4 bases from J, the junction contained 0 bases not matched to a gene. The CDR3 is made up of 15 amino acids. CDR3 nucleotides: TGTGCTAGTGGTTTGGTACTAGCGGGGGCAGATACGCAGTATTTT. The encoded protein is CASGLVLAGADTQYF.

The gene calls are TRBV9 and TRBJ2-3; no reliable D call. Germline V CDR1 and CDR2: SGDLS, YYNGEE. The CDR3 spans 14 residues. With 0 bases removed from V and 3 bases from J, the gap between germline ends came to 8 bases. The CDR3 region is CASSVDPRTDTQYF. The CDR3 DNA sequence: TGTGCCAGCAGCGTAGACCCGAGAACAGATACGCAGTATTTT.

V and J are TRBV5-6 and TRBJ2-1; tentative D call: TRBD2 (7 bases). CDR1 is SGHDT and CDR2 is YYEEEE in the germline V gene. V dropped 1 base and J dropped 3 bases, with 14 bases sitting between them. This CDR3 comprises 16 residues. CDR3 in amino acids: CASSLKGGQLYNEQFF. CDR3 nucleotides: TGTGCCAGCAGCTTGAAGGGGGGGCAGCTCTACAATGAGCAGTTCTTC.

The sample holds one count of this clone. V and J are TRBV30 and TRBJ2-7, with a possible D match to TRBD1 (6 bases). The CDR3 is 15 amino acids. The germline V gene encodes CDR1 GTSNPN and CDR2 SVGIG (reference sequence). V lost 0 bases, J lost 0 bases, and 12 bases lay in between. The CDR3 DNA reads TGTGCCTGGAGTGTAACAGGGACGAACTCCTACGAGCAGTACTTC. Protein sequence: CAWSVTGTNSYEQYF.

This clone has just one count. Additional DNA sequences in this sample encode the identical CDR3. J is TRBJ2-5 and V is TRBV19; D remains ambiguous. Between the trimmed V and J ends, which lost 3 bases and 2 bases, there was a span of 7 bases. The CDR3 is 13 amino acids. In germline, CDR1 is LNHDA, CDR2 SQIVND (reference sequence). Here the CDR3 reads CASSIGSQETQYF. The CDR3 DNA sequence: TGTGCCAGTAGTATTGGCAGTCAAGAGACCCAGTACTTC.

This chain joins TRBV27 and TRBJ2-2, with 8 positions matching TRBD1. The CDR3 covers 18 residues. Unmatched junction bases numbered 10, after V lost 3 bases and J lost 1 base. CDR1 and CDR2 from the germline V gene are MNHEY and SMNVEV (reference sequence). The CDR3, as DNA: TGTGCCAGCAGTTTGCGTTTCTCCGGGACAGGGAACACCGGGGAGCTGTTTTTT. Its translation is CASSLRFSGTGNTGELFF.

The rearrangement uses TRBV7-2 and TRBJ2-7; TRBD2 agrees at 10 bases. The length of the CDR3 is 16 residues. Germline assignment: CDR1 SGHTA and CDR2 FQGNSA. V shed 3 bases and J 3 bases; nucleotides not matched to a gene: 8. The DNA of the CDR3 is TGTGCCAGCAGCTTCCCATTAGCGGGGGGCATCTACGAGCAGTACTTC. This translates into CASSFPLAGGIYEQYF.